This T cell receptor (beta chain) was captured by sequencing in a study of blood T cell repertoires in COVID-19. Study overall: Whether acute or convalescent, the COVID-19 samples came from the United States, Italy and Spain.

Seattle-derived patients entered the study during active infection and were followed longitudinally. CDR1 is MDHEN, CDR2 SYDVKM, per germline. The ends lost 7 bases at V and 0 bases at J; junction bases unmatched: 5. CDR3 size: 14 residues. TCRdb's copy holds only in-frame clones and misses some; the assay was immunoSEQ multiplex PCR. The table shows approximately 200,000 clones, with around 84% occurring only once. The chain links TRBV28 to TRBJ2-5; TRBD2 agrees at 7 bases. This sequence originates from a woman aged 80 or over with COVID-19, enrolled during active disease. The sequencing sample was made of peripheral blood. DNA of the CDR3: TGTGCCAGCATTAGAGCGGGGTACCAAGAGACCCAGTACTTC. It specifies CASIRAGYQETQYF.